This T cell receptor beta chain was recovered during a study of cytomegalovirus exposure and HLA in healthy donors. Whole-study context: Among around 170 million T cells, an earlier analysis found approximately 110 million unique TCR beta sequences.

As for this clone: The CDR3 does not end in the conserved phenylalanine or tryptophan, so this is likely a read error.

The PCR contained 60 Vbeta and 13 Jbeta primers. TCRdb's table, derived via immunoSEQ multiplex PCR, lists solely in-frame clones and lacks some. The sample consists of around 160,000 clones, around 68% of them appearing once. The CDR3 has 15 amino acids. Germline V gene lookup returns CDR1 MDHEN and CDR2 SYDVKM. V lost 4 bases, J lost 3 bases, and 7 bases stayed unmatched. The chain joins TRBV28 to TRBJ2-7; 9 bases fit TRBD1. The TCR was taken from a man aged 50 or older in good health and CMV-seronegative. Sequences were obtained from PBMCs. CDR3 bases: TGTGCCAGCAGTTCGAGGGACAGGGTCGTCTACGAGCAGTACCTC. Amino acid sequence: CASSSRDRVVYEQYL.